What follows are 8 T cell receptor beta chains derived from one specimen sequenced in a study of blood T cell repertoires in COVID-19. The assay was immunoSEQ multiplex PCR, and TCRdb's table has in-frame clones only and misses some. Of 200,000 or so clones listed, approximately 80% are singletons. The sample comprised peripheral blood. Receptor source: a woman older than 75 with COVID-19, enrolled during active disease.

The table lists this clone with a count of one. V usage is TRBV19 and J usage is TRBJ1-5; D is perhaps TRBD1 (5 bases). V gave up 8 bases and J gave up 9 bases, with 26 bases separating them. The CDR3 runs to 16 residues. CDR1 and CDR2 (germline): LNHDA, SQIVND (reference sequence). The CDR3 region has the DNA TGTGCCAGTGCCGAGTCACAGGTTAGGGTTTTTGGGCCCCAGCATTTT. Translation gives CASAESQVRVFGPQHF.

The CDR3 sequence: CASSSFWSQARTEAFF. In DNA form, the CDR3 reads TGTGCCAGCAGTTCGTTCTGGTCACAGGCAAGGACTGAAGCTTTCTTT. The chain links TRBV28 to TRBJ1-1; TRBD1 might be the D (5 bases). Trimming took 4 bases from V and 5 from J, leaving 20 bases between them. CDR3 length equals 16 residues. CDR1 MDHEN and CDR2 SYDVKM come from the germline V gene.

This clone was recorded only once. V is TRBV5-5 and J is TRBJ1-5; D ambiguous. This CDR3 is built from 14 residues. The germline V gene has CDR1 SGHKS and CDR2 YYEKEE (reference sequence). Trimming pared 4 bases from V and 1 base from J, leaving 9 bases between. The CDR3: CASSHGLSNQPQHF. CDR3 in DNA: TGTGCCAGCAGCCATGGACTGAGCAATCAGCCCCAGCATTTT.

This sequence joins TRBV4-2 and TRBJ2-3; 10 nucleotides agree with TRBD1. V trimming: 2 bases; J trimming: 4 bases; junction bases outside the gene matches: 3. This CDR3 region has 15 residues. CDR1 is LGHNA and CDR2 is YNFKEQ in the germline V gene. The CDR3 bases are TGTGCCAGCAGCCAATCAGGACAGGGGGCAGATACGCAGTATTTT. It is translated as CASSQSGQGADTQYF.

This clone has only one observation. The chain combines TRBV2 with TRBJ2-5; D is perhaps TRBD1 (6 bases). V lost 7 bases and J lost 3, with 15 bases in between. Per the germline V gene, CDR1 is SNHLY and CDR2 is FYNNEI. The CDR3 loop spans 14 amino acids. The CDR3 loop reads CASTPGQPKETQYF. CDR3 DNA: TGTGCCAGCACTCCGGGACAACCAAAAGAGACCCAGTACTTC.

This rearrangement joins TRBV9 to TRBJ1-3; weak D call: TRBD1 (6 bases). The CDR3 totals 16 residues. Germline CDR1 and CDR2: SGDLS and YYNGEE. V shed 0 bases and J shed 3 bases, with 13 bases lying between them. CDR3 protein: CASSVAGGTIGNTIYF. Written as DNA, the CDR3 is TGTGCCAGCAGCGTAGCGGGGGGCACGATTGGAAACACCATATATTTT.

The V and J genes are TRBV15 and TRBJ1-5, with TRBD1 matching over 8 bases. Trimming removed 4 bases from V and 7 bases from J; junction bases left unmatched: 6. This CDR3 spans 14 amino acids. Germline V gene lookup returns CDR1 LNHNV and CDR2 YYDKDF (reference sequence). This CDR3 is CATSIQQGEQPQHF. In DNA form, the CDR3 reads TGTGCCACCAGCATCCAACAGGGGGAACAGCCCCAGCATTTT.

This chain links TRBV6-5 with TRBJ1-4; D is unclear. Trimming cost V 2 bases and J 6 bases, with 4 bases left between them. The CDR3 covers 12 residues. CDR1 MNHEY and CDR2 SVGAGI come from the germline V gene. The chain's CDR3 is CASSYPDEKLFF. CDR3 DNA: TGTGCCAGCAGTTACCCGGATGAAAAACTGTTTTTT.